A single sample is the source of the 11 T cell receptor beta chains below, sequenced in a study of lymphopenia after photon versus proton radiotherapy. Libraries were prepared by immunoSEQ multiplex PCR; TCRdb keeps only in-frame clonotypes and omits some of them. The sample shows 53,000 or so clones, around four fifths of them seen only once. The input for sequencing was peripheral blood, taken from a patient treated with photon-based radiotherapy. The receptors stem from a man aged 50 to 59 with gastric cancer.

The CDR3 loop reads CASSFGSGTQYF. The CDR3 region has the DNA TGTGCCAGCAGTTTCGGTAGTGGTACGCAGTATTTT. The rearrangement uses TRBV28 and TRBJ2-3; D is uncertain. The ends were cut back, 3 bases at V and 8 bases at J, with 9 bases in the middle. This CDR3 is 12 amino acids long. Germline V CDR1 and CDR2: MDHEN, SYDVKM.

The chain combines TRBV27 with TRBJ2-1, with D perhaps TRBD1 (6 bases). Looked up from germline, CDR1 is MNHEY and CDR2 is SMNVEV (reference sequence). Trimming cost V 6 bases and J 0 bases, with 15 bases left between them. The CDR3 contains 16 residues. CDR3 amino acids: CASRKPGADSYNEQFF. The DNA of the CDR3 is TGTGCCAGCAGGAAACCAGGGGCCGACTCCTACAATGAGCAGTTCTTC.

The rearrangement uses TRBV11-2 and TRBJ2-7; 10 bases are shared with TRBD2. After removal of 5 bases from V and 7 bases from J, the junction contained 14 bases not matched to a gene. Germline lookup yields CDR1 SGHAT and CDR2 FQNNGV. CDR3 length: 16 amino acids. CDR3 residues: CASSALSGRAAGEQYF. As DNA, the CDR3 is TGTGCCAGCAGCGCACTCAGCGGGAGGGCTGCAGGGGAGCAGTACTTC.

This sequence joins TRBV19 and TRBJ2-7; 8 bases are shared with TRBD1. Germline-derived CDR1 and CDR2 are LNHDA and SQIVND (reference sequence). CDR3 size: 14 residues. Losses at the gene ends were 2 bases for V and 7 bases for J; bases not matched to a gene: 7. The CDR3: CASSIQGALGEQYF. The DNA of the CDR3 is TGTGCCAGTAGTATACAGGGGGCATTGGGTGAGCAGTACTTC.

This chain links TRBV7-2 with TRBJ2-7; D remains unclear. The germline gives CDR1 SGHTA, CDR2 FQGNSA. Trimming left V 5 bases short and J 5 bases short, with 13 bases between. This CDR3 contains 13 residues. CDR3 nucleotides: TGTGCCAGCAGCCGGCGAGTAGCAAACGAGCAGTACTTC. It specifies CASSRRVANEQYF.

In nucleotides, the CDR3 is TGTGCCAGCAGCTCCAGGATTGGGGAAGGATCGTACTTC. It encodes CASSSRIGEGSYF. The chain joins TRBV7-2 to TRBJ2-7; D is ambiguous. This CDR3 has 13 amino acids. Germline assignment: CDR1 SGHTA and CDR2 FQGNSA. Trimming took 4 bases from V and 12 from J, leaving 19 bases between them.

V gene TRBV19 combines with J gene TRBJ2-1, with 11 nucleotides matching TRBD1. The V gene's germline CDR1 is LNHDA and CDR2 SQIVND (reference sequence). There are 15 residues in the CDR3. The ends lost 7 bases at V and 8 bases at J; junction bases unmatched: 10. This CDR3 is CASTQRGQGVDEQFF. The CDR3 nucleotides read TGTGCCAGTACCCAGCGGGGACAGGGGGTCGATGAGCAGTTCTTC.

The genes are TRBV19 and TRBJ2-7; 9 nucleotides agree with TRBD1. Germline V gene sequence: CDR1 LNHDA, CDR2 SQIVND (reference sequence). With 5 bases clipped from V and 6 bases from J, the junction kept 11 bases outside the gene matches. The CDR3 has 15 residues. The CDR3 spells CASSARTGELAEQYF. As DNA, the CDR3 is TGTGCCAGTAGTGCCCGGACAGGGGAATTAGCCGAGCAGTACTTC.

The chain couples TRBV25-1 to TRBJ2-1, with D tentatively TRBD2 (6 bases). V was clipped by 1 base and J by 9 bases, with 7 bases between them. Germline V lookup: CDR1 MGHDK, CDR2 SYGVNS. The CDR3 runs to 12 residues. The chain's CDR3 is CASSEWGGEQFF. The CDR3 DNA reads as TGTGCCAGCAGTGAATGGGGAGGTGAGCAGTTCTTC.

The rearrangement joins TRBV11-3 to TRBJ2-3, with 9 bases matching TRBD1. The CDR3 has 17 amino acids. The trim removed 5 bases at V and 2 bases at J, leaving 11 bases unmatched. Germline V lookup: CDR1 SGHNT, CDR2 YENEEA. As DNA, the CDR3 is TGTGCCAGCAGCCCTAGGGCCTGGACAGGGGACACAGATACGCAGTATTTT. Protein product: CASSPRAWTGDTDTQYF.

The V call is TRBV4-3, the J call TRBJ2-2, with 8 bases aligning to TRBD2. J gave up 1 base and V 6 bases, and 7 bases lay outside the gene matches. Germline lookup yields CDR1 LGHNA and CDR2 YSLEER. CDR3 length: 16 amino acids. The CDR3 loop reads CASSRIAGRNTGELFF. For the CDR3, the DNA is TGCGCCAGCAGTCGGATAGCGGGACGGAACACCGGGGAGCTGTTTTTT.